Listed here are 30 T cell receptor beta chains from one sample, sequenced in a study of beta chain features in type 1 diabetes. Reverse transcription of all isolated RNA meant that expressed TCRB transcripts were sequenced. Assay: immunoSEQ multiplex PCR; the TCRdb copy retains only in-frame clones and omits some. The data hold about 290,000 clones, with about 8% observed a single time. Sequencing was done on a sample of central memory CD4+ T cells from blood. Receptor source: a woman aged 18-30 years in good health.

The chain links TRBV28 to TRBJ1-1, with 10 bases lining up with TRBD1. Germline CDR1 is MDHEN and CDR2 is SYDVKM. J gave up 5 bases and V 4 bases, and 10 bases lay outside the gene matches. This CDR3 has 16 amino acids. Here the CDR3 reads CASSSPGQGPGTEAFF. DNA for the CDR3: TGTGCCAGCAGTTCGCCGGGACAGGGGCCGGGGACTGAAGCTTTCTTT.

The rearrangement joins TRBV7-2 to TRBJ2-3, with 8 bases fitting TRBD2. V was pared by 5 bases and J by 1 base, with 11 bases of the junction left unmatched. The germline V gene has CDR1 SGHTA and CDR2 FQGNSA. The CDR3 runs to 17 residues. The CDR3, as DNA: TGTGCCAGCAGCCCCGCACGCCATAGCGGGGGCACAGATACGCAGTATTTT. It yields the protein CASSPARHSGGTDTQYF.

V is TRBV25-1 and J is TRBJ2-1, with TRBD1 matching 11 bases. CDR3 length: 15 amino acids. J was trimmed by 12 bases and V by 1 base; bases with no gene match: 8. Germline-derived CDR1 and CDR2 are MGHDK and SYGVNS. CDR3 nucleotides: TGTGCCAGCAGTGAATCTGGGACAGGGGGTGGTGGGCAGTTCTTC. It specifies CASSESGTGGGGQFF. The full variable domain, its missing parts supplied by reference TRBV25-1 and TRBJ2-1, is EADIYQTPRYLVIGTGKKITLECSQTMGHDKMYWYQQDPGMELHLIHYSYGVNSTEKGDLSSESTVSRIRTEHFPLTLESARPSHTSQYLCASSESGTGGGGQFFGPGTRLTVL.

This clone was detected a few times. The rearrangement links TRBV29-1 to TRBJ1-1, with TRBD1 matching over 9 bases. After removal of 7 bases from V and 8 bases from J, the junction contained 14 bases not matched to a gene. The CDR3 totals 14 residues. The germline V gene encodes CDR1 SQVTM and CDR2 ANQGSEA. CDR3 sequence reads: CSAEGQGRATEAFF. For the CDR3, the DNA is TGCAGCGCCGAGGGACAGGGAAGGGCCACGGAAGCTTTCTTT.

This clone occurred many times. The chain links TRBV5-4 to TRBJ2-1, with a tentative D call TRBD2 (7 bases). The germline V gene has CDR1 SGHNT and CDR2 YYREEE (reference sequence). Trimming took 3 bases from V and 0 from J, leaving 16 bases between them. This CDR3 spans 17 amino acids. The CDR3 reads CASSWGGPLSSYNEQFF. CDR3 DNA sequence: TGTGCCAGCAGCTGGGGGGGGCCTCTGAGCTCCTACAATGAGCAGTTCTTC.

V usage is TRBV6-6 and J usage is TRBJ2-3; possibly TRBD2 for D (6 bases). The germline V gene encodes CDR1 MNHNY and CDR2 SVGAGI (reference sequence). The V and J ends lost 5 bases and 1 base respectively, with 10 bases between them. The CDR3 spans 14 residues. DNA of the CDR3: TGTGCCAGCAGTAAACCTAGCGGCACAGATACGCAGTATTTT. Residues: CASSKPSGTDTQYF.

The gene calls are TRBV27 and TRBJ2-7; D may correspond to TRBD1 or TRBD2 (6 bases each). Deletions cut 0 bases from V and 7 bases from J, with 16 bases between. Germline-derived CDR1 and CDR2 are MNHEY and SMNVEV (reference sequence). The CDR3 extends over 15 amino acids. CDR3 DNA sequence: TGTGCCAGCAGTTTATCGAATGACCGGGGGCGGGAGCAGTACTTC. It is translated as CASSLSNDRGREQYF.

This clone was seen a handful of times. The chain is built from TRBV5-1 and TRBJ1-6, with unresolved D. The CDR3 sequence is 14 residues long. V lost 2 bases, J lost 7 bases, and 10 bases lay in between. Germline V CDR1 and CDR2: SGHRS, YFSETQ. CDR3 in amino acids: CASSFGRSNSPLHF. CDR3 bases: TGCGCCAGCAGCTTCGGCAGGTCCAATTCACCCCTCCACTTT.

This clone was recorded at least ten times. CDR3 DNA: TGTGCCATCAAGGGTCCGCAGTCTGGGAATGAGCAGTTCTTC. Encoded protein: CAIKGPQSGNEQFF. V and J are TRBV10-3 and TRBJ2-1, with D unclear. V was shortened by 7 bases and J by 7 bases, with 17 bases between the two germline ends. Germline V gene lookup returns CDR1 ENHRY and CDR2 SYGVKD. CDR3 size: 14 residues.

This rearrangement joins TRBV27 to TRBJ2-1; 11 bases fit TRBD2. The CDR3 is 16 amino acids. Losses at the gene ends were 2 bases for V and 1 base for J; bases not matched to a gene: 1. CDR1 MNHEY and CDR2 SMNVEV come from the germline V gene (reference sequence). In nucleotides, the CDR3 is TGTGCCAGCAGTTTACGACTAGCGGGATCCTACAATGAGCAGTTCTTC. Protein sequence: CASSLRLAGSYNEQFF.

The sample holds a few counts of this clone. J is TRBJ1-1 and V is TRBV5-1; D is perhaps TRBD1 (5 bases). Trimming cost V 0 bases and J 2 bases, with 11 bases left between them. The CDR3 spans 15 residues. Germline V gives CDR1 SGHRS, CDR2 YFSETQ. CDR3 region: CASSLGGRANTEAFF. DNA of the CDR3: TGCGCCAGCAGCTTGGGGGGCAGGGCCAACACTGAAGCTTTCTTT.

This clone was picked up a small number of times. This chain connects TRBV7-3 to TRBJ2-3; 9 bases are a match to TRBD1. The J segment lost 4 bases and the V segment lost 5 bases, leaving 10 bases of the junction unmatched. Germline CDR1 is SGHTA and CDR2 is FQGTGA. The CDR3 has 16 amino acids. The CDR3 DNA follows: TGTGCCAGCAGCCGCTTAGGGACAGGGAGTTCAGATACGCAGTATTTT. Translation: CASSRLGTGSSDTQYF.

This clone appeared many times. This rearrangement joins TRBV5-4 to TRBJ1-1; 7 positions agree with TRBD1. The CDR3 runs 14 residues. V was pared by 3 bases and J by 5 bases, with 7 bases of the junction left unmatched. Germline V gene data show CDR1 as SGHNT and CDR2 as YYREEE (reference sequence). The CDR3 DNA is TGTGCCAGCAGCTCGGGACAGATCCCTACTGAAGCTTTCTTT. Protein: CASSSGQIPTEAFF.

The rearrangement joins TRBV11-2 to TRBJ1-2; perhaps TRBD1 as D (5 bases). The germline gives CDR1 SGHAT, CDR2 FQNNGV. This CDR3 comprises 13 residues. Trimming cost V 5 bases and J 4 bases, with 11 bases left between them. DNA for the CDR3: TGTGCCAGCAGCCCTGGGGGGGGCTATGGCTACACCTTC. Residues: CASSPGGGYGYTF. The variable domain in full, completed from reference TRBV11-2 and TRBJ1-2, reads EAGVAQSPRYKIIEKRQSVAFWCNPISGHATLYWYQQILGQGPKLLIQFQNNGVVDDSQLPKDRFSAERLKGVDSTLKIQPAKLEDSAVYLCASSPGGGYGYTFGSGTRLTVV.

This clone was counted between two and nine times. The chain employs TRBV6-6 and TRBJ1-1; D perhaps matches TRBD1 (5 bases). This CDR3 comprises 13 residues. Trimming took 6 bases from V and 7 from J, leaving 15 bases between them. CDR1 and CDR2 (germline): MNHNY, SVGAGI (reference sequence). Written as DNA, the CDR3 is TGTGCCAGCAGACGTATTGACAGAAATGAAGCTTTCTTT. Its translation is CASRRIDRNEAFF.

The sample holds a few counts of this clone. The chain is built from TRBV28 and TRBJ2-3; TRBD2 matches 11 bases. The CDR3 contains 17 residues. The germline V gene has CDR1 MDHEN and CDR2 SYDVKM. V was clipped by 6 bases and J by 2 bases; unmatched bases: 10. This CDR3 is CASRRRGLAEPTDTQYF. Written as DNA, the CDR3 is TGTGCCAGCAGACGCCGGGGACTAGCGGAACCCACAGATACGCAGTATTTT.

The CDR3 spells CASSPVASYNSPLHF. For the CDR3, the DNA is TGCGCCAGCAGCCCCGTTGCATCCTATAATTCACCCCTCCACTTT. The chain employs TRBV5-1 and TRBJ1-6; D is undetermined. V lost 4 bases, J lost 1 base, and 9 bases lay in between. Germline lookup yields CDR1 SGHRS and CDR2 YFSETQ. This CDR3 comprises 15 residues.

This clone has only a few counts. DNA for the CDR3: TGCGCCAGCAGCTTTGACAGAAATGAAAAACTGTTTTTT. Protein product: CASSFDRNEKLFF. This chain joins TRBV5-1 and TRBJ1-4; D might be TRBD1 (5 bases). This CDR3 contains 13 residues. The V gene's germline CDR1 is SGHRS and CDR2 YFSETQ. Between the trimmed V and J ends, which lost 2 bases and 5 bases, there was a span of 7 bases.

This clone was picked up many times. CDR3 DNA: TGCGCCAGCAGCCAAGGCGTCTACAATGAGCAGTTCTTC. As protein: CASSQGVYNEQFF. The chain recombines TRBV4-1 with TRBJ2-1; D gene ambiguous. V was pared by 1 base and J by 3 bases, with 4 bases between. CDR1 and CDR2 from the germline V gene are MGHRA and YSYEKL. This CDR3 is 13 amino acids long.

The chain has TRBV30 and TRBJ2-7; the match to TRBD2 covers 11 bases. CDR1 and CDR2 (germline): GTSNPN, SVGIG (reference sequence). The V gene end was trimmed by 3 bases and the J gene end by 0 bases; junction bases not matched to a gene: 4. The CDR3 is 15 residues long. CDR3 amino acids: CAWSIGTSGSYEQYF. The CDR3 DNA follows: TGTGCCTGGAGCATAGGGACTAGCGGCTCCTACGAGCAGTACTTC.

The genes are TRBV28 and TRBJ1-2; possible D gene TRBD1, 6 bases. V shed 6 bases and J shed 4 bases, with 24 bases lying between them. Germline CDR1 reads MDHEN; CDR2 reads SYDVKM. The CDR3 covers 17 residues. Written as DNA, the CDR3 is TGTGCCAGCAGCCCACAGGGCCCGGGCCCCAATCGCTATGGCTACACCTTC. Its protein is CASSPQGPGPNRYGYTF.

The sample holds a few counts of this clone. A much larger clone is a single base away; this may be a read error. CDR3 sequence (DNA): TGTGCCAGCAGCAAATCAGATACGCAGTATTTT. This gives the protein CASSKSDTQYF. V gene TRBV7-9 combines with J gene TRBJ2-3; D gene ambiguous. The V end lost 5 bases, the J end lost 4 bases, and 4 bases lay between the germline ends. The CDR3 runs 11 residues. Per germline, CDR1 SEHNR and CDR2 FQNEAQ (reference sequence). Full variable domain (outside the CDR3, taken from reference TRBV7-9 and TRBJ2-3): DTGVSQNPRHKITKRGQNVTFRCDPISEHNRLYWYRQTLGQGPEFLTYFQNEAQLEKSRLLSDRFSAERPKGSFSTLEIQRTEQGDSAMYLCASSKSDTQYFGPGTRLTVL.

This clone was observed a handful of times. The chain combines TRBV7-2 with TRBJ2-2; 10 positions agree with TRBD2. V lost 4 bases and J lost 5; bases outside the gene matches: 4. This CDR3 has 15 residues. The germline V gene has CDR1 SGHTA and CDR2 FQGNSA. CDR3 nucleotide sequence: TGTGCCAGCAGCTCGCAGCGGGAGGGGACCGGGGAGCTGTTTTTT. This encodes CASSSQREGTGELFF.

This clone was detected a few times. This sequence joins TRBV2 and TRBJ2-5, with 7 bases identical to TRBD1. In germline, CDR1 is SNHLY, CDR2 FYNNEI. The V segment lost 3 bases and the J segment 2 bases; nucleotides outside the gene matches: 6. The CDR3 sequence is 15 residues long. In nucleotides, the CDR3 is TGTGCCAGCAGTGACCGGGGACAGCAACAAGAGACCCAGTACTTC. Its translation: CASSDRGQQQETQYF.

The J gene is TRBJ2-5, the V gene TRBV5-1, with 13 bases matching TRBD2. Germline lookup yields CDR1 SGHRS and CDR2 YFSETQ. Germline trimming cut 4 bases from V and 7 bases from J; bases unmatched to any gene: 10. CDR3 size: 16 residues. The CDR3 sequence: CASSPKTSGGKATQYF. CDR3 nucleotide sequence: TGCGCCAGCAGCCCGAAGACTAGCGGGGGGAAGGCGACCCAGTACTTC.

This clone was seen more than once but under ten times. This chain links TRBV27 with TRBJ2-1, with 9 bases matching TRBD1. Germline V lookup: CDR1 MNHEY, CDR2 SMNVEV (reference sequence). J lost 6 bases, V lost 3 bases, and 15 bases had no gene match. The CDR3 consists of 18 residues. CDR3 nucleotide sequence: TGTGCCAGCAGTTTGGCCCTCGTCACAGGGGGCACGTCCAATGAGCAGTTCTTC. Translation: CASSLALVTGGTSNEQFF.

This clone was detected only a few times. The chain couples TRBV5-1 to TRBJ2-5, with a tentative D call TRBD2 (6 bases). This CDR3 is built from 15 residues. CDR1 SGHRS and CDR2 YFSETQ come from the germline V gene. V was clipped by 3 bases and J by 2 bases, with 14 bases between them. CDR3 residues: CASSSTFGGQETQYF. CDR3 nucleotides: TGCGCCAGCAGCTCCACTTTCGGGGGACAAGAGACCCAGTACTTC.

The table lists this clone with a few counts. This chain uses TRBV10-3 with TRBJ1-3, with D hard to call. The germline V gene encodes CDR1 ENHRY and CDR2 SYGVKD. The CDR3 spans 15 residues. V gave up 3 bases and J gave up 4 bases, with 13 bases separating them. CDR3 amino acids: CAISDPPRSGNTIYF. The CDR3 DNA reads TGTGCCATCAGTGACCCCCCGAGGTCAGGAAACACCATATATTTT.

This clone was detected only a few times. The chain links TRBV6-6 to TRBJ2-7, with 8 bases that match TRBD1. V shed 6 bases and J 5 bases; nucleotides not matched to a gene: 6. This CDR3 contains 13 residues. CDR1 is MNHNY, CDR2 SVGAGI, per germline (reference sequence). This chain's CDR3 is CASRKPGGNEQYV. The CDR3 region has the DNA TGTGCCAGCAGAAAACCAGGGGGCAACGAGCAGTACGTC.

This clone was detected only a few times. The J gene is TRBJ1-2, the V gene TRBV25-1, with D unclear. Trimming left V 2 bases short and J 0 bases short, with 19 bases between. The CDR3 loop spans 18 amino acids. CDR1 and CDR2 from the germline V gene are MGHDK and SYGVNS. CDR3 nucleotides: TGTGCCAGCAGTGAAAGTCTCCCCACCCGAAGGGCTAACTATGGCTACACCTTC. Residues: CASSESLPTRRANYGYTF.